This T cell receptor (beta chain) was sequenced for a study of OX40 agonist ivuxolimab in advanced cancers. Study overall: It was ivuxolimab, an agonistic anti-OX40 (CD134) antibody, that patients were treated with. The study's findings and limits: A proportion of nonresponders additionally exhibited low normalized T-cell clonal expansion. Doses of 0.1 to 3.0 mg/kg were accompanied by clonal expansion of CD4+ and CD8+ blood T cells by week 6. Those patients achieving a partial response at 0.1-3.0 mg/kg showed among the lowest clonal expansion.

Libraries were prepared by immunoSEQ multiplex PCR; TCRdb keeps only in-frame clonotypes and omits some of them. Of about 54,000 clones listed, around 89% are singletons. Deletions cut 3 bases from V and 3 bases from J, with 11 bases between. Germline CDR1 and CDR2: GTSNPN and SVGIG (reference sequence). The CDR3 runs to 13 residues. A note on this clone: Its antigen is unknown.

Here the sequenced sample was CD4+ or CD8+ T cells sorted from blood, taken in a trial of the OX40 agonist ivuxolimab. The receptor comes from an adult with an advanced solid tumor such as melanoma, head and neck, liver or kidney cancer. The chain employs TRBV30 and TRBJ1-1; unclear D gene. CDR3 region: CAWRRTRHTEAFF. Here the CDR3 DNA reads TGTGCCTGGAGAAGGACCCGGCACACTGAAGCTTTCTTT.